The 10 T cell receptor beta chains below come from one sample, sequenced in a study of memory CD4+ T cells and cytomegalovirus serostatus. This table comes from immunoSEQ multiplex PCR, and its TCRdb copy is limited to in-frame clones, with some not included. The data show just over 45,000 clones, roughly 80% seen once. The sort gate was single viable CD3+CD4+CD8-CD45RO+ cells for memory CD4+ T cells. Sequencing was performed on memory CD4+ T cells from blood. The receptor set was obtained from an adult in good health and CMV-seronegative.

V gene TRBV9 combines with J gene TRBJ2-2; D unclear. The V end was cut by 3 bases, the J end by 4 bases, with 13 bases between. Germline assignment: CDR1 SGDLS and CDR2 YYNGEE. The CDR3 length is 15 residues. The CDR3 nucleotides read TGTGCCAGCAGCGCCCGGTCATGGAGCACCGGGGAGCTGTTTTTT. It translates to CASSARSWSTGELFF.

V gene TRBV2 combines with J gene TRBJ2-7; D assignment may be TRBD1 or TRBD2 (5 bases each). CDR1 is SNHLY, CDR2 FYNNEI, per germline. Trimming removed 4 bases at V and 3 bases at J, with 22 bases between. The CDR3 has 17 amino acids. Here the CDR3 DNA reads TGTGCCAGCAGTGGGGACCCGAACAGGATTACCCTCTACGAGCAGTACTTC. Translation: CASSGDPNRITLYEQYF.

This chain connects TRBV18 to TRBJ2-7; TRBD2 aligns across 8 bases. V was pared by 3 bases and J by 6 bases, with 10 bases of the junction left unmatched. This CDR3 comprises 15 residues. Germline CDR1 and CDR2: KGHSH and LQKENI. The CDR3 bases are TGTGCCAGCTCACCGGGGCGGGGGGCCCTGAGCGAGCAGTACTTC. It translates to CASSPGRGALSEQYF. Combining the CDR3 with reference TRBV18 and TRBJ2-7 gives the whole variable domain NAGVMQNPRHLVRRRGQEARLRCSPMKGHSHVYWYRQLPEEGLKFMVYLQKENIIDESGMPKERFSAEFPKEGPSILRIQQVVRGDSAAYFCASSPGRGALSEQYFGPGTRLTVT.

Only one count was recorded for this clone. The genes are TRBV7-2 and TRBJ2-3; D is ambiguous. The CDR3 runs to 15 residues. Trimming removed 0 bases from V and 0 bases from J, with 7 bases in between. Germline CDR1 is SGHTA and CDR2 is FQGNSA. The CDR3 DNA reads TGTGCCAGCAGCTTAGCGAGGCAGAGCACAGATACGCAGTATTTT. This translates into CASSLARQSTDTQYF.

The rearrangement links TRBV5-4 to TRBJ2-6, with 8 bases that match TRBD1. The J segment lost 1 base and the V segment lost 0 bases, leaving 3 bases of the junction unmatched. The CDR3 totals 17 residues. Germline V gene lookup returns CDR1 SGHNT and CDR2 YYREEE (reference sequence). The CDR3 is CASSLGRGRSGANVLTF. In DNA form, the CDR3 reads TGTGCCAGCAGCTTGGGCAGGGGGCGGTCTGGGGCCAACGTCCTGACTTTC. The whole variable domain, filled in from reference TRBV5-4 and TRBJ2-6, reads ETGVTQSPTHLIKTRGQQVTLRCSSQSGHNTVSWYQQALGQGPQFIFQYYREEENGRGNFPPRFSGLQFPNYSSELNVNALELDDSALYLCASSLGRGRSGANVLTFGAGSRLTVL.

The chain has TRBV11-2 and TRBJ2-3; D is unresolved. The CDR3 contains 13 residues. The V and J ends lost 0 bases and 4 bases respectively, with 5 bases between them. Germline CDR1 is SGHAT and CDR2 is FQNNGV. The CDR3 sequence is CASSLDSADTQYF. Written as DNA, the CDR3 is TGTGCCAGCAGCTTAGACTCCGCAGATACGCAGTATTTT.

This clone is a singleton in its sample. V gene TRBV9 combines with J gene TRBJ1-2; TRBD1 agrees at 9 bases. J was trimmed by 5 bases and V by 0 bases; bases with no gene match: 11. Germline CDR1 is SGDLS and CDR2 is YYNGEE. There are 17 residues in the CDR3. The CDR3, as DNA: TGTGCCAGCAGCGTAGTTTCCCGTGGGGACAGGGAGTATGGCTACACCTTC. It translates to CASSVVSRGDREYGYTF.

The gene calls are TRBV10-3 and TRBJ1-2; no definite D call. The CDR3 extends over 16 amino acids. Trimming cost V 2 bases and J 6 bases, with 19 bases left between them. Germline CDR1 and CDR2: ENHRY and SYGVKD. CDR3 in amino acids: CAISEIPPELSDGYTF. CDR3 nucleotide sequence: TGTGCCATCAGTGAGATCCCTCCTGAACTATCGGATGGCTACACCTTC.

The chain combines TRBV2 with TRBJ1-5; tentatively, D is TRBD1 (5 bases). Germline-derived CDR1 and CDR2 are SNHLY and FYNNEI. Deletions cut 3 bases from V and 6 bases from J, with 15 bases between. This CDR3 comprises 15 residues. The CDR3 loop reads CASSDFRVSGQPQHF. In DNA, the CDR3 is TGTGCCAGCAGTGATTTCAGGGTATCGGGTCAGCCCCAGCATTTT.

Here the CDR3 reads CASSFLTGGQNYEQYF. As DNA, the CDR3 is TGTGCCAGCAGCTTCCTGACCGGGGGGCAAAACTACGAGCAGTACTTC. This rearrangement joins TRBV7-9 to TRBJ2-7; D possibly corresponds to TRBD2 (7 bases). CDR1 SEHNR and CDR2 FQNEAQ come from the germline V gene (reference sequence). The length of the CDR3 is 16 residues. V dropped 3 bases and J dropped 3 bases, with 18 bases sitting between them.